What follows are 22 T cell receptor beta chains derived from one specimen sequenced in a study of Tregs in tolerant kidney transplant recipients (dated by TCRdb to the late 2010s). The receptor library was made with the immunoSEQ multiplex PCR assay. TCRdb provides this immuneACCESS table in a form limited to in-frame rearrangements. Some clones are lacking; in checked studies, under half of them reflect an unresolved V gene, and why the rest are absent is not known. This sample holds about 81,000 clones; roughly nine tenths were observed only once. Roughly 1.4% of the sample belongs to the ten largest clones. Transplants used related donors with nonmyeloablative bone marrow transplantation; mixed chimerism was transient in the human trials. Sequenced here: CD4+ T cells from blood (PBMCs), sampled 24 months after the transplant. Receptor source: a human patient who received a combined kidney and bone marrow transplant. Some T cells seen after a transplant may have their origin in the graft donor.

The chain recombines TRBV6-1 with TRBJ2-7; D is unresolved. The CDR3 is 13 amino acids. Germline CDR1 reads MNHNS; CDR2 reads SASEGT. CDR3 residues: CAIKLVNPYEQYF. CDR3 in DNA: TGTGCTATAAAGCTAGTAAACCCCTACGAGCAGTACTTC.

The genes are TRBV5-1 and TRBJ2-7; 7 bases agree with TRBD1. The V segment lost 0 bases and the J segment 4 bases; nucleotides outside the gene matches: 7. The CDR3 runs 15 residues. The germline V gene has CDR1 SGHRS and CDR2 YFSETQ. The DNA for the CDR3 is TGCGCCAGCAGCTTGGGAGGGACAGAAGCTTACGAGCAGTACTTC. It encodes CASSLGGTEAYEQYF.

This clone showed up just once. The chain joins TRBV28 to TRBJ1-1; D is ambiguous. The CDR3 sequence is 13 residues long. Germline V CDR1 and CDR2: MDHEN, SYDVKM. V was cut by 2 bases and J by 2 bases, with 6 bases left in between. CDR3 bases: TGTGCCAGCAGTTTAAACAGAAACACTGAAGCTTTCTTT. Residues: CASSLNRNTEAFF.

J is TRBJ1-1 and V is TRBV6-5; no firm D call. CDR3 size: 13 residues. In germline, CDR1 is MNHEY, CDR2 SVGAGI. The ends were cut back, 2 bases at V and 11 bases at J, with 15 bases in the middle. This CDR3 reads CASSYASLKEAFF. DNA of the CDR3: TGTGCCAGCAGTTACGCTTCGTTAAAGGAGGCTTTCTTT.

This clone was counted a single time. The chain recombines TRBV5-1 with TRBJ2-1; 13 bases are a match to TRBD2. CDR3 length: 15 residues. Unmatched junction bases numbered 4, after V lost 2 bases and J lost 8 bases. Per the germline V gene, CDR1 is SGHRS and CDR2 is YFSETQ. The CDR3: CASSFRGLAGYEQFF. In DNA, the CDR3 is TGCGCCAGCAGCTTTCGGGGACTAGCGGGGTATGAGCAGTTCTTC.

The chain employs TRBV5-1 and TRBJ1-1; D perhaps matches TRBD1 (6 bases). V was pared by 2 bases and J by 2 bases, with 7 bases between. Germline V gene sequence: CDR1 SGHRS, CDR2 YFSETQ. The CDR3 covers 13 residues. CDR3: CASSLQGNTEAFF. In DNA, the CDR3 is TGCGCCAGCAGCTTACAGGGAAACACTGAAGCTTTCTTT. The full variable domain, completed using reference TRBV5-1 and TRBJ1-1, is KAGVTQTPRYLIKTRGQQVTLSCSPISGHRSVSWYQQTPGQGLQFLFEYFSETQRNKGNFPGRFSGRQFSNSRSEMNVSTLELGDSALYLCASSLQGNTEAFFGQGTRLTVV.

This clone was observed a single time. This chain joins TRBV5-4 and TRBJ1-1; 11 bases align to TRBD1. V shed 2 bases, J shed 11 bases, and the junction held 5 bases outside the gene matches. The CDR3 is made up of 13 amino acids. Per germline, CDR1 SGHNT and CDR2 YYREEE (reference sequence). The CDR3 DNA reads TGTGCCAGCAGCTTCGGACAGGGGGCCGGGGCTTTCTTT. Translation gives CASSFGQGAGAFF.

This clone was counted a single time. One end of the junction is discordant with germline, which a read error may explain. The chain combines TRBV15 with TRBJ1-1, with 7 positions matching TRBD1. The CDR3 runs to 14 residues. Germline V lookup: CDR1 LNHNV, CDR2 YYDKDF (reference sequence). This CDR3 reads CATSREGAGTEAFF. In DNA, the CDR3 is TGTGCCACCAGCCGAGAGGGGGCAGGGACTGAAGCTTTCTTT.

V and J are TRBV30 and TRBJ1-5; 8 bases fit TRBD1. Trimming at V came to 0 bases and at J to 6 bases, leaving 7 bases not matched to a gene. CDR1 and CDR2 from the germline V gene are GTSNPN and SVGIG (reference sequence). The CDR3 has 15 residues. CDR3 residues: CAWSVGQGGSQPQHF. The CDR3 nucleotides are TGTGCCTGGAGTGTAGGACAGGGCGGGAGTCAGCCCCAGCATTTT.

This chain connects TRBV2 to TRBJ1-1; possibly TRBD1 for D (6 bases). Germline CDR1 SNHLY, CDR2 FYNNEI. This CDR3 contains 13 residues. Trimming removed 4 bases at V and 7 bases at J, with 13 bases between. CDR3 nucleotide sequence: TGTGCCAGCAGTGGGGGGGGCCGGAGTGAAGCTTTCTTT. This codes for CASSGGGRSEAFF.

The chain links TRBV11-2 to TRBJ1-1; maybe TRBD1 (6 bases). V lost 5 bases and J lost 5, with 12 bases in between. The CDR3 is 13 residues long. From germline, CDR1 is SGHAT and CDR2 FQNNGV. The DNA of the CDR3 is TGTGCCAGCAGCGCCCAGGGGTATACTGAAGCTTTCTTT. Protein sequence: CASSAQGYTEAFF.

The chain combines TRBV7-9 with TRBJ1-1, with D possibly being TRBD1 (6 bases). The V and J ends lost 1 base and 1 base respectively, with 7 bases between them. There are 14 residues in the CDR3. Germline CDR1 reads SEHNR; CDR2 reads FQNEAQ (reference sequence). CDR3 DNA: TGTGCCAGCAGCTTAGGGACAGCGAACACTGAAGCTTTCTTT. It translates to CASSLGTANTEAFF.

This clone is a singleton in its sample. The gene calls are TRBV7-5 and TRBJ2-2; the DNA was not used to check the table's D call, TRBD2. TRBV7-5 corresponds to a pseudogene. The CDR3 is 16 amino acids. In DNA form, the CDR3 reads TGTGTCAGAAGGTTGACTAGCGGGGGGTACACCGGGGAGCTGTTTTTT. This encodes CVRRLTSGGYTGELFF.

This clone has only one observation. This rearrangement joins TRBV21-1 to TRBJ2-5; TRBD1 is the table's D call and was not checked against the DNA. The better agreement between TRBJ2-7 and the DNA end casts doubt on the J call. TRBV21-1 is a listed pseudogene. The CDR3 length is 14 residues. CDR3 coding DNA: TGTGCCAGCAGTGCAACAGGGGTAATCAACGAGCAGTACTTC. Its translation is CASSATGVINEQYF.

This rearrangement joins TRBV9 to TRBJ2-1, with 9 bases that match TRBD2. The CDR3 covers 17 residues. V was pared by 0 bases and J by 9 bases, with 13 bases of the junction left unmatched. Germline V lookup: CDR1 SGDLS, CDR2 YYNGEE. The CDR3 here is CASSVVPLGSGGFEQFF. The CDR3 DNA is TGTGCCAGCAGCGTAGTCCCCCTAGGAAGCGGGGGGTTTGAGCAGTTCTTC.

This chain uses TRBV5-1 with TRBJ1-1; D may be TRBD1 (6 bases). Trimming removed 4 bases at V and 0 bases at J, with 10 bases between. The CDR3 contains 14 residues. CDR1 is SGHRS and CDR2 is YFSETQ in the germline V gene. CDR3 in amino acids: CASSGGALNTEAFF. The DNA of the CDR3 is TGCGCCAGCAGCGGGGGGGCCCTGAACACTGAAGCTTTCTTT.

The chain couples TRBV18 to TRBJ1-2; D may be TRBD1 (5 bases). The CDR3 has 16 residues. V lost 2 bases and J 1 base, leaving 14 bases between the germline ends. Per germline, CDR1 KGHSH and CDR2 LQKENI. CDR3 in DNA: TGTGCCAGCTCACCAACCGGGGGGACTATTAACTATGGCTACACCTTC. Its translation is CASSPTGGTINYGYTF.

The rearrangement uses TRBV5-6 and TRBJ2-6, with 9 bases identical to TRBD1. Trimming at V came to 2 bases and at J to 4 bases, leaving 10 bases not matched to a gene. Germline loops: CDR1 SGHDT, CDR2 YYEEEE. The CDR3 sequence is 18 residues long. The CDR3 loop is CASSLQGAPVEGANVLTF. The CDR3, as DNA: TGTGCCAGCAGCTTACAGGGGGCCCCGGTTGAAGGGGCCAACGTCCTGACTTTC.

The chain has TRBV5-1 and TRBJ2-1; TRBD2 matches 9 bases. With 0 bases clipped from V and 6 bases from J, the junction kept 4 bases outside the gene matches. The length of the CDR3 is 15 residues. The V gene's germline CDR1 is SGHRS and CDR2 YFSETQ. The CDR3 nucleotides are TGCGCCAGCAGCTTGGCTAGCGGGAACGGCAATGAGCAGTTCTTC. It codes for CASSLASGNGNEQFF.

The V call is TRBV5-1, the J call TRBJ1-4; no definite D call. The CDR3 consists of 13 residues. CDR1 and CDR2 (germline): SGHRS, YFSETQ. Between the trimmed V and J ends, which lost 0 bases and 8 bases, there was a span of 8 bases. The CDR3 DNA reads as TGCGCCAGCAGCTTGGGAGGGTCGGAAAAACTGTTTTTT. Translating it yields CASSLGGSEKLFF.

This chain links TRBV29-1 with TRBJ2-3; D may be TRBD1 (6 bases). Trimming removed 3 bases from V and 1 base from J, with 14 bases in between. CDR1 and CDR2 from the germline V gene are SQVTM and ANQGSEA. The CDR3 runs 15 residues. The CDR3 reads CSVDGTRSGTDTQYF. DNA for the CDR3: TGCAGCGTTGATGGGACAAGGTCGGGCACAGATACGCAGTATTTT.

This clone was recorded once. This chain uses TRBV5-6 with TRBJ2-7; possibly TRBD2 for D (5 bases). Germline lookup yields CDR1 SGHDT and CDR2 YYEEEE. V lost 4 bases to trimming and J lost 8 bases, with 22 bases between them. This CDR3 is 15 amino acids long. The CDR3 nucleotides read TGTGCCAGCAGCACCACAGCTCCGAGGGTGGTGAAGCAGTACTTC. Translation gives CASSTTAPRVVKQYF.